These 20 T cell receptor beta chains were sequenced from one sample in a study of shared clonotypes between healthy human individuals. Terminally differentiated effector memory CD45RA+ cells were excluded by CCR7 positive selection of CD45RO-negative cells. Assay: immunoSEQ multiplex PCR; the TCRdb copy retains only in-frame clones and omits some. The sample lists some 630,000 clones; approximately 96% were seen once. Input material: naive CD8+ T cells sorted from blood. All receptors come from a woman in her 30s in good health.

In nucleotides, the CDR3 is TGTGCCAGCAGTGTGGCTAGCGGGTACAATGAGCAGTTCTTC. This translates into CASSVASGYNEQFF. The rearrangement uses TRBV6-1 and TRBJ2-1, with TRBD2 matching over 8 bases. CDR3 length: 14 residues. Trimming took 4 bases from V and 4 from J; bases not matched to a gene: 3. Germline V lookup: CDR1 MNHNS, CDR2 SASEGT.

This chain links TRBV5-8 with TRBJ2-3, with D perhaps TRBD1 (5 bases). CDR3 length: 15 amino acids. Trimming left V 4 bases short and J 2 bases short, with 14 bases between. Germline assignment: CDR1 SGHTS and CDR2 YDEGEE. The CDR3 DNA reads TGTGCCAGCAGCGTGGGGCTATCTAACACAGATACGCAGTATTTT. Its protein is CASSVGLSNTDTQYF.

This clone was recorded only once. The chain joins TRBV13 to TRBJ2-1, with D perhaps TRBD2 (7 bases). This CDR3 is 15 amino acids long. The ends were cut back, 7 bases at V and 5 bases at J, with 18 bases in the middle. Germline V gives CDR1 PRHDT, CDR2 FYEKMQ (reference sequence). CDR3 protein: CASTDLRGANNEQFF. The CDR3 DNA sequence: TGTGCCAGCACCGACCTCCGGGGGGCGAACAATGAGCAGTTCTTC.

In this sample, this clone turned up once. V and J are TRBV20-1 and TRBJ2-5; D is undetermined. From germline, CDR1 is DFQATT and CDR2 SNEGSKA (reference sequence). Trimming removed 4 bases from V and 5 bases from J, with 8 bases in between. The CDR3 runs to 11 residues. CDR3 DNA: TGCAGTGCTACTCCGAAGGAGACCCAGTACTTC. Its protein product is CSATPKETQYF.

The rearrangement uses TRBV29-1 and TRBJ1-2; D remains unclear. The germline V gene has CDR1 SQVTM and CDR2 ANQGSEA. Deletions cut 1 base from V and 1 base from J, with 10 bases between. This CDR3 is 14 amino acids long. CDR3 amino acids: CSVEVDTINYGYTF. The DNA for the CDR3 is TGCAGCGTTGAAGTAGACACGATTAACTATGGCTACACCTTC.

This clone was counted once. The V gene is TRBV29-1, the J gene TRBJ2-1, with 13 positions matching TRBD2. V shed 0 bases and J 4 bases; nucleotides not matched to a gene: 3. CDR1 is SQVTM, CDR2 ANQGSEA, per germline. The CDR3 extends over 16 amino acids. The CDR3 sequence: CSVEEGTSGIYNEQFF. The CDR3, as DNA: TGCAGCGTTGAAGAGGGGACTAGCGGGATATACAATGAGCAGTTCTTC.

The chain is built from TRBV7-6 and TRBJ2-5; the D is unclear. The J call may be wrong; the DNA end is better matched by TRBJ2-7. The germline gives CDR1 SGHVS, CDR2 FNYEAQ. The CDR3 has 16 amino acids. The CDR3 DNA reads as TGTGCCAGCAGCTTGAGCGCCGGTCCCGCCCCCTACGAGCAGTACTTC. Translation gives CASSLSAGPAPYEQYF.

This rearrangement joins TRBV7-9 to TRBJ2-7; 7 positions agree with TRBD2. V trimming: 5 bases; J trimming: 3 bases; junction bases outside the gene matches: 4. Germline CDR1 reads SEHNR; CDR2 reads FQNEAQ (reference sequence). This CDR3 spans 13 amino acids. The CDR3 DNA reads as TGTGCCAGCAGCACGTGGACTAGCTACGAGCAGTACTTC. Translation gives CASSTWTSYEQYF. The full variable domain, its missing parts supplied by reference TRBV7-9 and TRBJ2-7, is DTGVSQNPRHKITKRGQNVTFRCDPISEHNRLYWYRQTLGQGPEFLTYFQNEAQLEKSRLLSDRFSAERPKGSFSTLEIQRTEQGDSAMYLCASSTWTSYEQYFGPGTRLTVT.

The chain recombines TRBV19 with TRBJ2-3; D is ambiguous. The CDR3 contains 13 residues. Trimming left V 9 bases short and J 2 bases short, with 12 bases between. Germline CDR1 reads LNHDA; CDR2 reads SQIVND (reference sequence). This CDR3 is CASAQSVTDTQYF. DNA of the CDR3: TGTGCCAGCGCCCAGAGTGTCACAGATACGCAGTATTTT. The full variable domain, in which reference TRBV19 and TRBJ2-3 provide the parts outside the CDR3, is DGGITQSPKYLFRKEGQNVTLSCEQNLNHDAMYWYRQDPGQGLRLIYYSQIVNDFQKGDIAEGYSVSREKKESFPLTVTSAQKNPTAFYLCASAQSVTDTQYFGPGTRLTVL.

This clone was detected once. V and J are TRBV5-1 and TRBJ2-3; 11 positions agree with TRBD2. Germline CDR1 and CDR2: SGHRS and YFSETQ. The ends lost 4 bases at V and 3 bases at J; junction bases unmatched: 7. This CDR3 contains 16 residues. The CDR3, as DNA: TGCGCCAGCAGCCCAGGACTAGCGGGCATGACAGATACGCAGTATTTT. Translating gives CASSPGLAGMTDTQYF.

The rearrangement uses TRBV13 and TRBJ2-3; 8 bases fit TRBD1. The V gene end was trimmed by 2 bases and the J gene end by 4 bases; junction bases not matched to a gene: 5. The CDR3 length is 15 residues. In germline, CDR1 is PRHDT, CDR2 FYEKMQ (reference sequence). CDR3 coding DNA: TGTGCCAGCAGCTTAAGACAGGGGATGTCAGATACGCAGTATTTT. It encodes CASSLRQGMSDTQYF.

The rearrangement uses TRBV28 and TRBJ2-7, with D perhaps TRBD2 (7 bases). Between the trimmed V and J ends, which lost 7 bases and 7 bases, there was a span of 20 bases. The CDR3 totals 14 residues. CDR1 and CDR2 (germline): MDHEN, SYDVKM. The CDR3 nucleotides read TGTGCCAGCATGACCCGGGGGGCCTACGAGGAGCAGTACTTC. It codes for CASMTRGAYEEQYF.

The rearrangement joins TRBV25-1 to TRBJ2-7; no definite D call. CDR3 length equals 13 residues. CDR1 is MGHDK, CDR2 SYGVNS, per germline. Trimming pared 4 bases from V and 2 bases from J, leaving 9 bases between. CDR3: CASSGGSTYEQYF. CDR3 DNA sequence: TGTGCCAGCAGTGGTGGCAGTACCTACGAGCAGTACTTC.

CDR3 coding DNA: TGTGCCAGCAGTTTAGCCCCCGTTGGGAGGATTAACACTGAAGCTTTCTTT. This encodes CASSLAPVGRINTEAFF. The J gene is TRBJ1-1, the V gene TRBV28; the D is unclear. V gave up 2 bases and J gave up 2 bases, with 18 bases separating them. The CDR3 sequence is 17 residues long. Germline loops: CDR1 MDHEN, CDR2 SYDVKM.

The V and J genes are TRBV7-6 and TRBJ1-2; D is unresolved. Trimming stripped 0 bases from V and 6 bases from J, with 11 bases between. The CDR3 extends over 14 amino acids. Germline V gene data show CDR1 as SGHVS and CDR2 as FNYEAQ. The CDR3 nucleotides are TGTGCCAGCAGCTTAGCCCCAGACGGAAATGGCTACACCTTC. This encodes CASSLAPDGNGYTF. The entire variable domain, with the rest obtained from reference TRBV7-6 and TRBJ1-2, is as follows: GAGVSQSPRYKVTKRGQDVALRCDPISGHVSLYWYRQALGQGPEFLTYFNYEAQQDKSGLPNDRFSAERPEGSISTLTIQRTEQRDSAMYRCASSLAPDGNGYTFGSGTRLTVV.

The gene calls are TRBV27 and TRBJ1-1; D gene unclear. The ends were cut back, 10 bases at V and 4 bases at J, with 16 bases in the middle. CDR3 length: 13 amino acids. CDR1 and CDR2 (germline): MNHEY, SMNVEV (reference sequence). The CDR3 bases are TGTGCCACCACGCCTTATGGGAGCACTGAAGCTTTCTTT. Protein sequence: CATTPYGSTEAFF.

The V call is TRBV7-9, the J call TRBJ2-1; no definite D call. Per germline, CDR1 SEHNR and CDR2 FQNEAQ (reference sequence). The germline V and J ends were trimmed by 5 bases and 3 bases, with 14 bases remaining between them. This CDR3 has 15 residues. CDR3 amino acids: CASSLGGADYNEQFF. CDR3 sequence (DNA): TGTGCCAGCAGCCTGGGTGGCGCAGACTACAATGAGCAGTTCTTC.

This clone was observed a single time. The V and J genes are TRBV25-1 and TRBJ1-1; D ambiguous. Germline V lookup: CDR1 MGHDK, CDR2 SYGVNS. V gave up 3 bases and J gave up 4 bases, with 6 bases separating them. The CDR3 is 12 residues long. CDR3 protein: CASSEGRTEAFF. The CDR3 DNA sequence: TGTGCCAGCAGTGAGGGTCGCACTGAAGCTTTCTTT.

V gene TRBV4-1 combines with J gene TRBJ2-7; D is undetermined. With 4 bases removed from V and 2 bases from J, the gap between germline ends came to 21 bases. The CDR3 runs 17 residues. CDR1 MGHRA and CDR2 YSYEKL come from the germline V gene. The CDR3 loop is CASSPHLGPMITYEQYF. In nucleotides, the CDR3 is TGCGCCAGCAGCCCCCACCTTGGTCCTATGATTACCTACGAGCAGTACTTC.

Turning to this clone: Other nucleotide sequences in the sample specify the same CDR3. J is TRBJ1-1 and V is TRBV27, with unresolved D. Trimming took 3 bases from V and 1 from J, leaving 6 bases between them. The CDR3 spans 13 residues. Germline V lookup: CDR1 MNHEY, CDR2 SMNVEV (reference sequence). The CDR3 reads CASSLNRNTEAFF. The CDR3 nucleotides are TGTGCCAGCAGTTTGAACAGGAACACTGAAGCTTTCTTT.